This is a list of T cell receptor beta chains from one sample in a study of beta chain features in type 1 diabetes. Sequencing used immunoSEQ multiplex PCR; TCRdb keeps in-frame clones, though not all of them. The table records more than 200,000 clones, roughly 16% of them present only once. The sequenced sample was naive CD4+ T cells from blood. The receptors stem from a man aged 25 to 40 with type 1 diabetes. Both conserved end residues are part of each CDR3. A D gene is named only where the DNA matches it firmly. Rows give clone size only sometimes, using once, few, many, or a class for an expanded clone.

V: TRBV19; J: TRBJ2-1; size: few; D: TRBD2; DNA: TGTGCCAGTAGAGTGAGCGGCAGCGGGAGGGTACGAACCTACAATGAGCAGTTCTTC; CDR3: CASRVSGSGRVRTYNEQFF
V: TRBV2; J: TRBJ2-7; size: -; D: TRBD1; DNA: TGTGCCAGCAGTGGGACAGGGAATAGATACGAGCAGTACTTC; CDR3: CASSGTGNRYEQYF
V: TRBV30; J: TRBJ1-1; size: -; D: -; DNA: TGTGCCTGGAGCGGCAGGGCAGTGAACACTGAAGCTTTCTTT; CDR3: CAWSGRAVNTEAFF
V: TRBV7-9; J: TRBJ2-4; size: few; D: -; DNA: TGTGCCAGCAGCTTAATGGTAACAGGGAACAAAAACATTCAGTACTTC; CDR3: CASSLMVTGNKNIQYF
V: TRBV14; J: TRBJ2-2; size: -; D: -; DNA: TGTGCCAGCAGCCAAGTAATTGCCACCGGGGAGCTGTTTTTT; CDR3: CASSQVIATGELFF
V: TRBV10-3; J: TRBJ2-5; size: few; D: -; DNA: TGTGCCATCACCCGGGGCCAGGGAGAGACCCAGTACTTC; CDR3: CAITRGQGETQYF
V: TRBV28; J: TRBJ2-1; size: few; D: TRBD1; DNA: TGTGCCAGCAGTTCCACCGGGACAGGGGCGCTTGAGCAGTTCTTC; CDR3: CASSSTGTGALEQFF
V: TRBV30; J: TRBJ1-2; size: -; D: -; DNA: TGTGCCTGGACCCAACAGGGTTCTTACTATGGCTACACCTTC; CDR3: CAWTQQGSYYGYTF
V: TRBV5-1; J: TRBJ2-5; size: -; D: TRBD1; DNA: TGCGCCAGCAGTTCCGACAGGGCCCCCGAAGAGACCCAGTACTTC; CDR3: CASSSDRAPEETQYF
V: TRBV6-6; J: TRBJ1-2; size: few; D: -; DNA: TGTGCCAGCCAAGGAGGAGTGAATGGCTACACCTTC; CDR3: CASQGGVNGYTF
V: TRBV30; J: TRBJ2-1; size: -; D: -; DNA: TGTGCCTGGAGTTCTTTTTTGGCAGGCACCTACAATGAGCAGTTCTTC; CDR3: CAWSSFLAGTYNEQFF
V: TRBV9; J: TRBJ1-1; size: few; D: TRBD1; DNA: TGTGCCAGCAGCGTAGCTGCGGACAGGGAGAACACTGAAGCTTTCTTT; CDR3: CASSVAADRENTEAFF
V: TRBV9; J: TRBJ1-1; size: few; D: -; DNA: TGTGCCAGCAATACAGTGAACACTGAAGCTTTCTTT; CDR3: CASNTVNTEAFF